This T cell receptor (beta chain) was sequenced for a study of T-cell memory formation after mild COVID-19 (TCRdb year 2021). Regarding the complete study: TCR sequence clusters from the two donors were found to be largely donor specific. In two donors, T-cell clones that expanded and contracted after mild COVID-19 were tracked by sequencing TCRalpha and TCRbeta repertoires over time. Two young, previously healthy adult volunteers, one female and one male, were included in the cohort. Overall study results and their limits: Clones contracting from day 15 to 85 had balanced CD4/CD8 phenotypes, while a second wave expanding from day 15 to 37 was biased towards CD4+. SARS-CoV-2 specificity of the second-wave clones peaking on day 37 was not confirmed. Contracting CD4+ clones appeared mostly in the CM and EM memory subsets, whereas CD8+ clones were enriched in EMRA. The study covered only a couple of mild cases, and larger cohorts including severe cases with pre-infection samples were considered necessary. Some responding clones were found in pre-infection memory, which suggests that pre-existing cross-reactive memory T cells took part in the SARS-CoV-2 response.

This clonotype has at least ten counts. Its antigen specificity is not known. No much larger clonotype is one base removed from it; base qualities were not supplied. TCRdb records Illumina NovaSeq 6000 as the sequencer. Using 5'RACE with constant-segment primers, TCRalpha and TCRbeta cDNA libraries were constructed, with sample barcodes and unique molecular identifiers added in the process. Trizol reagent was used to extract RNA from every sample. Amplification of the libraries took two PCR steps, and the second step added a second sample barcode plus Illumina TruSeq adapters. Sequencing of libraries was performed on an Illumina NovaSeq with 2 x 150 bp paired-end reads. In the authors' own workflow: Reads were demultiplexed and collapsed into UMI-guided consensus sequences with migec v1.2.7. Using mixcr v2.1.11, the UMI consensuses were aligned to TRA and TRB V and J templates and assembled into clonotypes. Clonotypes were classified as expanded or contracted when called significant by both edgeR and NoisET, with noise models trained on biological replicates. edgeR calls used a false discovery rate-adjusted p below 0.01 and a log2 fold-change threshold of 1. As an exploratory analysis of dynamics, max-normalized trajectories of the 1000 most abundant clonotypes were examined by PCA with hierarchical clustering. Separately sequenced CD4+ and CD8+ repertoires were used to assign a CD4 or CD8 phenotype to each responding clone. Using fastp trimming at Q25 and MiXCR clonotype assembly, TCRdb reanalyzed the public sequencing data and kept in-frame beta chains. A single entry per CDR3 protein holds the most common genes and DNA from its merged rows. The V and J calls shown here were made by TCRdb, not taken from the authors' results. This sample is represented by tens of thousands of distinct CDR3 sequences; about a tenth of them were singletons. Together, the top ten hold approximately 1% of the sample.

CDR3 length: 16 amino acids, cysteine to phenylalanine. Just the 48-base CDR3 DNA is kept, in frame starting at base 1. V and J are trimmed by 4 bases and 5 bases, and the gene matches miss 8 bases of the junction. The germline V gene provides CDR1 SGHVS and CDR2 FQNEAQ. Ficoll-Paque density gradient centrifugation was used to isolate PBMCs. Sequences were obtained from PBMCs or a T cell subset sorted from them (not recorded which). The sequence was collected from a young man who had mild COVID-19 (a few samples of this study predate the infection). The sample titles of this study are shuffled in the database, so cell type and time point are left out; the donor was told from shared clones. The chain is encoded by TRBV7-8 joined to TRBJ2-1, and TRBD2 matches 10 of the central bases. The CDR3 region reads CASSSRGLAVNNEQFF. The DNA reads TGTGCCAGCAGCTCCCGCGGACTAGCGGTGAACAATGAGCAGTTCTTC.